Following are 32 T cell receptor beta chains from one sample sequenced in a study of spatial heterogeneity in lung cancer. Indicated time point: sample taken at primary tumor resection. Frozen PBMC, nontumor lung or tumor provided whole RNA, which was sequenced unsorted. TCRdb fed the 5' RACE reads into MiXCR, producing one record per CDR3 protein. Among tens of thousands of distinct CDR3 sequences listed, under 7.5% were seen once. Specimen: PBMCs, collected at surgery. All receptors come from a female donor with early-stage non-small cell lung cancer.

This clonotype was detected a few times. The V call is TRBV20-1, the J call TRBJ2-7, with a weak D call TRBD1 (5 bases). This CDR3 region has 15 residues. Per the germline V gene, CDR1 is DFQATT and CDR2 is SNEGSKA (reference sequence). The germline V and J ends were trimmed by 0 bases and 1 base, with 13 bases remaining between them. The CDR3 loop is CSARDQGSLSYEQYF. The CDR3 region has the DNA TGCAGTGCTAGAGACCAGGGAAGTCTTTCCTACGAGCAGTACTTC.

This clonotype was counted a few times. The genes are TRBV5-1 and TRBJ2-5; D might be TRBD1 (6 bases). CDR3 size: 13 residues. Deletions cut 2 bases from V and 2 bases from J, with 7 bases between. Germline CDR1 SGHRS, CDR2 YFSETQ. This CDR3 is CASSFTGQETQYF. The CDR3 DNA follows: TGCGCCAGCAGCTTTACAGGGCAAGAGACCCAGTACTTC.

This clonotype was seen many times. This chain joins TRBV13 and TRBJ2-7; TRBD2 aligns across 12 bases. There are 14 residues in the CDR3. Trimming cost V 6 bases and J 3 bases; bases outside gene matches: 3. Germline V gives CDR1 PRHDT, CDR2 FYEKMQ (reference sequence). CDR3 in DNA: TGTGCCAGCAGAGGACTAGCGGGGAACTACGAGCAGTACTTC. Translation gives CASRGLAGNYEQYF.

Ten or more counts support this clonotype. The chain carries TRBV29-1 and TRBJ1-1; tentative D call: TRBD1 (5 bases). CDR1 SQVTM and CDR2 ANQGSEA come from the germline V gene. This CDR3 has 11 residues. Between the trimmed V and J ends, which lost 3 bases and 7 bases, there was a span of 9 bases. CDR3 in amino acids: CSVEVTGEAFF. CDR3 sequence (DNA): TGCAGCGTTGAGGTAACAGGTGAAGCTTTCTTT.

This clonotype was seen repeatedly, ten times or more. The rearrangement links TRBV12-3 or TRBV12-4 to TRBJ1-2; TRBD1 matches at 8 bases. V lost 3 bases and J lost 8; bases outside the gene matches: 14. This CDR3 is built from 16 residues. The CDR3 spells CASSLLPGQAKGGYTF. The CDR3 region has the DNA TGTGCCAGCAGTTTGCTCCCGGGACAGGCCAAGGGAGGCTACACCTTC.

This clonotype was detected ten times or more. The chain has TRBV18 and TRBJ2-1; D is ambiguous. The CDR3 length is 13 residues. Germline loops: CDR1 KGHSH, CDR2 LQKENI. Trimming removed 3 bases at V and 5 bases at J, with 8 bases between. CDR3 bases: TGTGCCAGCTCACCGAAGACTGACAATGAGCAGTTCTTC. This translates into CASSPKTDNEQFF.

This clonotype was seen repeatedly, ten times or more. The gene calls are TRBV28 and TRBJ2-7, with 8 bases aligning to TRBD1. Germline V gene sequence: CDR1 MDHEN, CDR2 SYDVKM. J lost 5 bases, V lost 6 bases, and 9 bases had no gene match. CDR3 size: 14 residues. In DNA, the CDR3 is TGTGCCAGCAGAAGACAGGGGACCGAACACGAGCAGTACTTC. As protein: CASRRQGTEHEQYF.

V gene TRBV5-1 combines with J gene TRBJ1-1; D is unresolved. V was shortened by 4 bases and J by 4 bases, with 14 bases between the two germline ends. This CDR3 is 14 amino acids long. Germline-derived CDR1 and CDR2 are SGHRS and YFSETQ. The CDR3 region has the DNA TGCGCCAGCAGCCCCGGCCCGGGAAGCACTGAAGCTTTCTTT. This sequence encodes CASSPGPGSTEAFF.

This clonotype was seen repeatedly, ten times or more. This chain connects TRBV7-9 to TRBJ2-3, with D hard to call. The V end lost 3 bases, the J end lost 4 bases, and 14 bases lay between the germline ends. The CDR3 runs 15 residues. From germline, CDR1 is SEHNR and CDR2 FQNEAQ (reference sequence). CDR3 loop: CASSFPPGQADTQYF. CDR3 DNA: TGTGCCAGCAGCTTCCCGCCTGGGCAGGCAGATACGCAGTATTTT. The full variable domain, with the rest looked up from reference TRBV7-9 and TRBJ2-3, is DTGVSQNPRHKITKRGQNVTFRCDPISEHNRLYWYRQTLGQGPEFLTYFQNEAQLEKSRLLSDRFSAERPKGSFSTLEIQRTEQGDSAMYLCASSFPPGQADTQYFGPGTRLTVL.

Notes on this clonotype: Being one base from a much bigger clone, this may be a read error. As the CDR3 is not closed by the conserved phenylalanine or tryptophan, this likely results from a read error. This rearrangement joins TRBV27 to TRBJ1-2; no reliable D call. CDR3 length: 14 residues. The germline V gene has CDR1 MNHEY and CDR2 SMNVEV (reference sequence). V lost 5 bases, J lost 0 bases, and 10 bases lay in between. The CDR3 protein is CASSTGFPNYGYTI. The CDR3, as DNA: TGTGCCAGCAGTACCGGGTTTCCTAACTATGGCTACACCATC.

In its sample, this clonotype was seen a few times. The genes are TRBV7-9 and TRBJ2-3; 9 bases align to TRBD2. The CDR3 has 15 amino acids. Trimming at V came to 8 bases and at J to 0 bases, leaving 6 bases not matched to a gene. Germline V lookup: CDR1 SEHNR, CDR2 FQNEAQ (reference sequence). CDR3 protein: CASREGLASTDTQYF. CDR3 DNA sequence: TGTGCCAGCCGAGAGGGACTAGCCAGCACAGATACGCAGTATTTT.

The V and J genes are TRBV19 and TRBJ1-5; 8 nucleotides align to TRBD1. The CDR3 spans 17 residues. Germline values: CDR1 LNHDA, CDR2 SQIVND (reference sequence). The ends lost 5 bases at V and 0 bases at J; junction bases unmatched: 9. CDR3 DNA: TGTGCCAGTAGTTGGGTCGGACAGGGTAATAGCAATCAGCCCCAGCATTTT. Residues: CASSWVGQGNSNQPQHF.

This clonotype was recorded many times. CDR3 loop: CASSFDSKYNEQFF. CDR3 coding DNA: TGTGCCAGCAGCTTCGACTCGAAATACAATGAGCAGTTCTTC. V is TRBV7-2 and J is TRBJ2-1; unclear D gene. This CDR3 comprises 14 residues. CDR1 is SGHTA and CDR2 is FQGNSA in the germline V gene. V dropped 3 bases and J dropped 4 bases, with 10 bases sitting between them.

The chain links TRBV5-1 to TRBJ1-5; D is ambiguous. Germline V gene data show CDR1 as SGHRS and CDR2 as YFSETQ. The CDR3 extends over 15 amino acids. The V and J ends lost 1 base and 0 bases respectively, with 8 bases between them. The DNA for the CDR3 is TGCGCCAGCAGCTTGTCTCCCTATAGCAATCAGCCCCAGCATTTT. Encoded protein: CASSLSPYSNQPQHF.

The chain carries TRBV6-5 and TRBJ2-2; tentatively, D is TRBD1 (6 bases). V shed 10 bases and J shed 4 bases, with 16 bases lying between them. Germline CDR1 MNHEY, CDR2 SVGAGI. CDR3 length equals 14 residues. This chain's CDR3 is CATWTDRSTGELFF. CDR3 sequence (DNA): TGTGCCACCTGGACAGACAGATCCACCGGGGAGCTGTTTTTT.

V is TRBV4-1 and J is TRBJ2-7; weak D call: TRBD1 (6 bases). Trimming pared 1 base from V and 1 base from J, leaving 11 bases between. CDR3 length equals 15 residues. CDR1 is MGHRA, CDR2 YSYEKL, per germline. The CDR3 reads CASSQVRGRSYEQYF. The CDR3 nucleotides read TGCGCCAGCAGCCAAGTCAGGGGACGTTCCTACGAGCAGTACTTC.

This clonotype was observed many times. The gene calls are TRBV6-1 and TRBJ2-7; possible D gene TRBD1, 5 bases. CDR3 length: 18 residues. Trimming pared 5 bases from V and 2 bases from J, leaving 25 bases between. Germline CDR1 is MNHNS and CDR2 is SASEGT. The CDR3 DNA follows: TGTGCCAGCAGTTTTCTGGGGCCCACCAAACCAACTCCCTACGAGCAGTACTTC. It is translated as CASSFLGPTKPTPYEQYF.

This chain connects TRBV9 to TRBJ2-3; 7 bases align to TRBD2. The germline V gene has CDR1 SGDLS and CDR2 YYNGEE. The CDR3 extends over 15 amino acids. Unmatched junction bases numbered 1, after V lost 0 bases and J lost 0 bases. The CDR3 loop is CASSVGLASTDTQYF. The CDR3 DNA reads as TGTGCCAGCAGCGTAGGACTAGCTAGCACAGATACGCAGTATTTT.

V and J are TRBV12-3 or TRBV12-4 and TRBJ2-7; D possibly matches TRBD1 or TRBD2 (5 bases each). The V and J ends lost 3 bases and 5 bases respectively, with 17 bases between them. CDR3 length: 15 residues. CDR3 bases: TGTGCCAGCAGTTTCCCCGGGACGGGTGTGAACGAGCAGTACTTC. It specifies CASSFPGTGVNEQYF.

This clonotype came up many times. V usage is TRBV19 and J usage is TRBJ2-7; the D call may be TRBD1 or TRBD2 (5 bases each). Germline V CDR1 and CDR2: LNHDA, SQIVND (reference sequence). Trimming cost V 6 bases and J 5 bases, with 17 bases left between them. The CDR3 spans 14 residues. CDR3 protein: CASSPGRASDEQYF. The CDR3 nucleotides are TGTGCCAGTAGCCCGGGACGGGCCAGCGACGAGCAGTACTTC.

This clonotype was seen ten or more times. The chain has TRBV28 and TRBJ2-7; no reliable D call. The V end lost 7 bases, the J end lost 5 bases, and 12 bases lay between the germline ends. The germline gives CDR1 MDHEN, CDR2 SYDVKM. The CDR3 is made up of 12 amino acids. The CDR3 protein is CASTGPWNEQYF. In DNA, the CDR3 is TGTGCCAGCACCGGACCCTGGAACGAGCAGTACTTC.

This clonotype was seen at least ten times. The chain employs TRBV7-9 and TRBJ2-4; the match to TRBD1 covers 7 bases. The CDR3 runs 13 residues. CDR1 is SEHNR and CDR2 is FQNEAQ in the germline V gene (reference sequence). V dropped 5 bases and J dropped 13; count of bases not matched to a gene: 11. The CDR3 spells CASSKAGQVKQYF. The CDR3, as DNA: TGTGCCAGCAGCAAAGCTGGACAGGTGAAACAGTACTTC.

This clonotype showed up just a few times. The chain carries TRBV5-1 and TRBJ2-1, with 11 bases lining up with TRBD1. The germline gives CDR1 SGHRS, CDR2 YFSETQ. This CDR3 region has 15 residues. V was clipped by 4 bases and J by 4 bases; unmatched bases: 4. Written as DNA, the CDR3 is TGCGCCAGCAGCCTAGGGACAGGGGGATACAATGAGCAGTTCTTC. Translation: CASSLGTGGYNEQFF.

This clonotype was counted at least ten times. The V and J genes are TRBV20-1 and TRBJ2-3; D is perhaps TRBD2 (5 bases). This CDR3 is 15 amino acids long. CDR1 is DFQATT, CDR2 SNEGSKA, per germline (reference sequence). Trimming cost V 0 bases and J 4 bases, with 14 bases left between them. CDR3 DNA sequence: TGCAGTGCTAGAGACCTGAGGGTTTCCCCAGATACGCAGTATTTT. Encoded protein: CSARDLRVSPDTQYF.

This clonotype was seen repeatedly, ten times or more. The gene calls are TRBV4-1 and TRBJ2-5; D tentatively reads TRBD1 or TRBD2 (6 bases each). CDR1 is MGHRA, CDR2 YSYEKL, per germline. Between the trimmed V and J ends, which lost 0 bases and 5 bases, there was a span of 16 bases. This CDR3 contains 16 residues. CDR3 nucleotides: TGCGCCAGCAGCCAAGAAGGGGGACTCGGTGGCGAGACCCAGTACTTC. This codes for CASSQEGGLGGETQYF.

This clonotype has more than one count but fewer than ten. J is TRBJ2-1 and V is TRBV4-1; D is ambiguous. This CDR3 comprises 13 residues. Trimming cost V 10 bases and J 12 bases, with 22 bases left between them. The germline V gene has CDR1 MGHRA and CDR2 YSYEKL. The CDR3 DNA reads TGCGCCACCTCTCCCCGGGCCCCTTCGGGGCAGTTCTTC. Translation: CATSPRAPSGQFF.

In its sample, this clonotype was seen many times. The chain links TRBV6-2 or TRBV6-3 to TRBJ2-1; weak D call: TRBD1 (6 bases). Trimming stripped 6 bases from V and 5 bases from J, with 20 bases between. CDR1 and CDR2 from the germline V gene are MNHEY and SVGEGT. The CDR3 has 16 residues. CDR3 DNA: TGTGCCAGCAGAAACCACAGGGTTGTGACGGACAATGAGCAGTTCTTC. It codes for CASRNHRVVTDNEQFF.

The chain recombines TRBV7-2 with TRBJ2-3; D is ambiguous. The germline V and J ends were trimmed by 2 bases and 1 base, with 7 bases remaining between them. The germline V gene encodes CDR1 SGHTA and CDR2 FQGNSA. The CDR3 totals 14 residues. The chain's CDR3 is CASSLYRGTDTQYF. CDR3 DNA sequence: TGTGCCAGCAGCTTATATAGAGGCACAGATACGCAGTATTTT.

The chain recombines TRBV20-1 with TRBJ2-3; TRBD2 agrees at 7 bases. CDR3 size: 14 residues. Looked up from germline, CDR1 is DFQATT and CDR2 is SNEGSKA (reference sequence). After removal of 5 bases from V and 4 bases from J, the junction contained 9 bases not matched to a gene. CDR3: CSAGRGVGADTQYF. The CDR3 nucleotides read TGCAGTGCTGGACGGGGGGTGGGCGCAGATACGCAGTATTTT.

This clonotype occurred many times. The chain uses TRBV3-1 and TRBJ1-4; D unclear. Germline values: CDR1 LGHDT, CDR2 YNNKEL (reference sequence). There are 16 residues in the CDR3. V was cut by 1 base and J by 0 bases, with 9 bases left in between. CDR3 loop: CASSQGGPTTNEKLFF. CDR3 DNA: TGTGCCAGCAGCCAAGGCGGGCCTACAACTAATGAAAAACTGTTTTTT.

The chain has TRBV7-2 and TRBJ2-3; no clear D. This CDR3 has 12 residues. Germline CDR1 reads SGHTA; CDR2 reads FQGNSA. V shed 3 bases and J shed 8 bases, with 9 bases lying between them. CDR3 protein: CASSFGRVTQYF. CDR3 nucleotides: TGTGCCAGCAGCTTTGGCCGAGTTACGCAGTATTTT.

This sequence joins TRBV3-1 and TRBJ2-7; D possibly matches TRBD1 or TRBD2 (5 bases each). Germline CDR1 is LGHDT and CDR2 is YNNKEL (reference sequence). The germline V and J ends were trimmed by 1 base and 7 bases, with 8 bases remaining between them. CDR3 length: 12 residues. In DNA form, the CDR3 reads TGTGCCAGCAGCCAAGGTGAGGGGGAGCAGTACTTC. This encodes CASSQGEGEQYF.